This TCR beta chain comes out of a study of blood T cell repertoires in COVID-19. About the research overall: Sources were T cells, B-cell-depleted T cells, or PBMCs; the material itself was cDNA or gDNA.

The age range of participants was 18 to 89 years, with residence in fewer than 25 US areas. Cohort allocation depended upon clinical history that participants reported. TCRdb's copy holds only in-frame clones and misses some; the assay was immunoSEQ multiplex PCR. The sample has under 250,000 clones; approximately 85% are singletons. In germline, CDR1 is MNHEY, CDR2 SVGAGI. The CDR3 has 14 residues. V lost 6 bases, J lost 1 base, and 12 bases lay in between. The chain combines TRBV6-5 with TRBJ1-2; possible D gene TRBD1, 6 bases. This sequence was found in a woman aged 45-59 years with acute COVID-19. Sequenced sample: PBMCs or T cells enriched from blood (not recorded which). This CDR3 is CASSTGTFNYGYTF. CDR3 in DNA: TGTGCCAGCAGCACCGGGACATTTAACTATGGCTACACCTTC.